This record looks at one T cell receptor beta chain sequence and its context. Its antigen remains unidentified. The sample comes from a study of cytomegalovirus exposure and HLA in healthy donors. General study findings and limits: Some V segments (TRBV6-2 and TRBV6-3 among them) were excluded as indistinguishable. Most TCR sequences were rare, but some public TCRs occurred in many donors.

Unrecorded immune exposures were likely, despite nominal health at sampling. From germline, CDR1 is SNHLY and CDR2 FYNNEI. The length of the CDR3 is 15 residues. V gave up 2 bases and J gave up 8 bases; unmatched junction bases: 8. PCR used 60 Vbeta primers and 13 Jbeta primers. Only in-frame clones appear in the TCRdb table, and some are missing; sequencing was by immunoSEQ multiplex PCR. This sample yields roughly 99,000 clones, of which roughly 80% are seen a single time; approximately 2.1% belongs to the top ten. Sequenced sample: PBMCs. The clonotype was recovered from a man aged 25 to 40 in good health and CMV-seronegative. The chain links TRBV2 to TRBJ1-2; 10 nucleotides agree with TRBD1. The CDR3 is CASSEFPGTGAGYTF. CDR3 DNA sequence: TGTGCCAGCAGTGAATTTCCCGGGACAGGGGCCGGCTACACCTTC.